These T cell receptor beta chains were read from a single sample in a study of cytotoxic CD8 clonotypes in ibrutinib-treated CLL. Clones were read by immunoSEQ multiplex PCR, and TCRdb kept only the in-frame ones, dropping some. The sample carries fewer than 400,000 clones, under 70% recorded once. Sequenced here: PBMCs, sampled after 36 months of ibrutinib treatment. The receptors were gathered from a human donor with chronic lymphocytic leukemia. CDR3s include the opening cysteine and the closing phenylalanine or tryptophan. A D gene is named only where the DNA matches it firmly. Size is stated for part of the rows, as once, few or many counts, or as a class when the clone is expanded.

cdr3_length,clone_size,j_call,v_call,d_call,cdr3_nt,cdr3_aa
15,few,TRBJ2-3,TRBV5-6,.,TGTGCCAGCAGCTTTGGTTGGCGGAGCACAGATACGCAGTATTTT,CASSFGWRSTDTQYF
14,.,TRBJ2-5,TRBV10-3,TRBD1,TGTGCCATCAGTGGGACAGGCACCCAAGAGACCCAGTACTTC,CAISGTGTQETQYF
15,.,TRBJ2-5,TRBV12-5,TRBD2,TGTGCTAGTGGTTGGCAGGGACTAGCGGTGGAGACCCAGTACTTC,CASGWQGLAVETQYF
12,.,TRBJ1-2,TRBV6-1,.,TGTGCCAGCAGTGAAGAGAGTGGAGGCTACACCTTC,CASSEESGGYTF
14,.,TRBJ2-2,TRBV6-4,TRBD1,TGTGCCAGCAAGGAACAGGGGGCGTCCGGGGAGCTGTTTTTT,CASKEQGASGELFF
13,.,TRBJ2-1,TRBV25-1,.,TGTGCCAGCAGTGATCGCGGCTACAATGAGCAGTTCTTC,CASSDRGYNEQFF
11,.,TRBJ1-1,TRBV6-5,.,TGTGCCAGCAGTCGAGACAGTCGAGCTTTCTTT,CASSRDSRAFF
15,.,TRBJ1-2,TRBV10-3,.,TGTGCCATCAATAGGATGGGAGGTGACGGGAATGGCTACACCTTC,CAINRMGGDGNGYTF
15,.,TRBJ2-3,TRBV27,.,TGTGCCAGCAAGACAGCTGCTCCTAGCACAGATACGCAGTATTTT,CASKTAAPSTDTQYF
17,.,TRBJ1-5,TRBV5-8,.,TGTGCCAGCAGCTTTCCGACAGGCGAGATTAGCAATCAGCCCCAGCATTTT,CASSFPTGEISNQPQHF
14,.,TRBJ2-3,TRBV7-9,.,TGTGCCAGCAGCTTACCGGACCGACCAGATACGCAGTATTTT,CASSLPDRPDTQYF
13,.,TRBJ2-7,TRBV19,.,TGTGCCAGTAGTCCCGGGCGGATCTACGAGCAGTACTTC,CASSPGRIYEQYF
21,.,TRBJ2-1,TRBV10-2,TRBD2,TGCGCCAGCGTTAACGGGACTAGCGGGAGGGCGGCGGGCGATGGTTGGAATGAGCAGTTCTTC,CASVNGTSGRAAGDGWNEQFF
14,.,TRBJ1-5,TRBV6-5,.,TGTGCCAGCAGTTCACGGGGGGGCAATCAGCCCCAGCATTTT,CASSSRGGNQPQHF
14,.,TRBJ1-5,TRBV19,.,TGTGCCACCTCCCAAAGGGATCGGGATCAGCCCCAGCATTTT,CATSQRDRDQPQHF
15,.,TRBJ1-2,TRBV15,.,TGTGCCACCAGCAGAGACAGGGGTGGGGGCTATGGCTACACCTTC,CATSRDRGGGYGYTF
12,.,TRBJ2-1,TRBV7-9,.,TGTGCCAGCAGCTTAAGTTCGGATGAGCAGTTCTTC,CASSLSSDEQFF
16,.,TRBJ2-1,TRBV7-6,TRBD1,TGTGCCAGCAGGCCAGCCGGGACAGGTTACTACAATGAGCAGTTCTTC,CASRPAGTGYYNEQFF
18,.,TRBJ2-2,TRBV7-9,TRBD2,TGTGCCAGCGGGGGGGAGGTAGGGAGAAGAACGAACACCGGGGAGCTGTTTTTT,CASGGEVGRRTNTGELFF
13,few,TRBJ2-1,TRBV27,.,TGTGCCAGCCTAGGGGGGTCCTACAATGAGCAGTTCTTC,CASLGGSYNEQFF
14,.,TRBJ1-1,TRBV18,.,TGTGCCAGCTCACCTATGACAGGGAACACTGAAGCTTTCTTT,CASSPMTGNTEAFF
13,few,TRBJ1-6,TRBV9,.,TGTGCCAGCAGCCCTCGGACAATTTCACCCCTCCACTTT,CASSPRTISPLHF
16,.,TRBJ2-1,TRBV5-1,TRBD2,TGCGCCAGCAGCTTGTTGCGCGGGGGAGTTTACAATGAGCAGTTCTTC,CASSLLRGGVYNEQFF
19,.,TRBJ2-5,TRBV4-1,TRBD1,TGCGCCAGCAGCCAAGGGTTCTGGCAGGGGGCGCGGTTAACAGAGACCCAGTACTTC,CASSQGFWQGARLTETQYF
16,few,TRBJ2-7,TRBV11-2,TRBD1,TGTGCCAGCAGCTTAGCGATAGGGGGCGCGGGCTACGAGCAGTACTTC,CASSLAIGGAGYEQYF
15,.,TRBJ2-2,TRBV7-2,.,TGTGCCAGCAGCCCAGTTTATGGCATCTCCGGGGAGCTGTTTTTT,CASSPVYGISGELFF
14,.,TRBJ2-7,TRBV27,TRBD1,TGTGCCAGCAGTGTAAAACAGGGGTTCTACGAGCAGTACTTC,CASSVKQGFYEQYF
17,.,TRBJ2-1,TRBV12-5,TRBD2,TGTGCTAGTGGTTTGGTACTCTCCAGGACTAGCCTCACTGAGCAGTTCTTC,CASGLVLSRTSLTEQFF
15,once,TRBJ2-1,TRBV4-1,TRBD1,TGCGCCAGCAGTAATCCAGGGGGTTTCTACAATGAGCAGTTCTTC,CASSNPGGFYNEQFF
13,.,TRBJ2-7,TRBV6-1,.,TGTGCCAGCAGGCGAAGGGCCACCTACGAGCAGTACTTC,CASRRRATYEQYF
16,.,TRBJ1-3,TRBV18,.,TGTGCCAGCTCACCACGTCACGGCTTTTCTGGAAACACCATATATTTT,CASSPRHGFSGNTIYF
13,.,TRBJ2-7,TRBV6-5,TRBD2,TGTGCCAGCAGTTTGGCTAGCGGGAGCGAGCAGTACTTC,CASSLASGSEQYF
14,.,TRBJ1-2,TRBV7-2,.,TGTGCCAGCAGCAGAAGGCGGGGGGACTATGGCTACACCTTC,CASSRRRGDYGYTF
15,.,TRBJ1-2,TRBV6-1,TRBD1,TGTGCCAGCAGCACAACAGGGGGCGTATTCTATGGCTACACCTTC,CASSTTGGVFYGYTF
14,few,TRBJ2-5,TRBV7-7,.,TGTGCCAGCAGCCCCAAGGCCGGGATGGGTACCCAGTACTTC,CASSPKAGMGTQYF
16,.,TRBJ1-2,TRBV7-8,TRBD1,TGTGCCAGCAGCTTAGCCCTACAGGGGATGGGTGGTGGCTACACCTTC,CASSLALQGMGGGYTF
11,.,TRBJ1-2,TRBV4-1,.,TGCGCCAGCAGCCAAGGTTCTAGCTACACCTTC,CASSQGSSYTF
15,once,TRBJ1-2,TRBV4-1,TRBD1,TGCGCCAGCAGCCACCAAGACAGGGATCACTATGGCTACACCTTC,CASSHQDRDHYGYTF
18,.,TRBJ2-3,TRBV5-1,TRBD2,TGCGCCAGCAGCTTGGGTGATAGCGGGAGACCGAGGGCAGATACGCAGTATTTT,CASSLGDSGRPRADTQYF
12,few,TRBJ2-2,TRBV4-3,.,TGCGCCAGTAGATCAGGGTCCGGGGAGCTGTTTTTT,CASRSGSGELFF
14,.,TRBJ2-2,TRBV6-5,.,TGTGCCAGCAGTCCCCTGGTCTACACCGGGGAGCTGTTTTTT,CASSPLVYTGELFF
19,once,TRBJ2-6,TRBV19,.,TGTGCCAGTAGTATAGGGCCACCGCTCCACCTCTCTGGGGCCAACGTCCTGACTTTC,CASSIGPPLHLSGANVLTF
15,.,TRBJ1-2,TRBV7-9,.,TGTGCCAGCAGCTTATCGGGACCGGAGAACTATGGCTACACCTTC,CASSLSGPENYGYTF
16,.,TRBJ2-3,TRBV7-8,.,TGTGCCAGCAGCTTAGGGGGACTCGAGAGCACAGATACGCAGTATTTT,CASSLGGLESTDTQYF
14,.,TRBJ2-3,TRBV10-3,.,TGTGCCATCAGGAAGGGACCGTCCCCAGATACGCAGTATTTT,CAIRKGPSPDTQYF
18,.,TRBJ2-7,TRBV23-1,TRBD2,TGCGCCAGCAGTCAATCTACCCCGTCAGCGGGGGACTCCTACGAGCAGTACTTC,CASSQSTPSAGDSYEQYF
13,.,TRBJ1-1,TRBV19,.,TGTGCCAGTAGTGAGACAGGGAACACTGAAGCTTTCTTT,CASSETGNTEAFF
14,.,TRBJ1-2,TRBV6-5,.,TGTGCCAGCAGTTACGCAGGGACCCCCTATGGCTACACCTTC,CASSYAGTPYGYTF
17,few,TRBJ2-7,TRBV7-2,TRBD2,TGTGCCAGCAGCCCCCCCCAACACTTAGCGGGAGGGTGGGAGCAGTACTTC,CASSPPQHLAGGWEQYF